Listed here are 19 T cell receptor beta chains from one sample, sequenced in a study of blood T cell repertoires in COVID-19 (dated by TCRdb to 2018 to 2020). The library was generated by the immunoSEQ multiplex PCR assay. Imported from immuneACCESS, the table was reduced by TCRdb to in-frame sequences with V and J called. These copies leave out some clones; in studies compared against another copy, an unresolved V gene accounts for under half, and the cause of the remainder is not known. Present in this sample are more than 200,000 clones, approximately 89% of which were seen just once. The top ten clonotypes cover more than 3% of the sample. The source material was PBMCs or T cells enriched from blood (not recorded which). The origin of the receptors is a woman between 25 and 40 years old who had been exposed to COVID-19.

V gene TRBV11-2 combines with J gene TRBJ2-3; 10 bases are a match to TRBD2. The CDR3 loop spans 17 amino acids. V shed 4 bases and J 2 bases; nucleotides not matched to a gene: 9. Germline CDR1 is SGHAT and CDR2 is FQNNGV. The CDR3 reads CASSSHLSGRSTDTQYF. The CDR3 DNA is TGTGCCAGCAGCTCCCACCTTAGCGGGAGGTCCACAGATACGCAGTATTTT.

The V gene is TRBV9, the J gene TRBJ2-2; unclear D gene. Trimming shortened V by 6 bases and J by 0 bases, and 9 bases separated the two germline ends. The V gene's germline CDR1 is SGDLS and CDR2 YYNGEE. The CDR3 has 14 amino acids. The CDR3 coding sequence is TGTGCCAGCACCCGAACAGCGAACACCGGGGAGCTGTTTTTT. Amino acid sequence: CASTRTANTGELFF.

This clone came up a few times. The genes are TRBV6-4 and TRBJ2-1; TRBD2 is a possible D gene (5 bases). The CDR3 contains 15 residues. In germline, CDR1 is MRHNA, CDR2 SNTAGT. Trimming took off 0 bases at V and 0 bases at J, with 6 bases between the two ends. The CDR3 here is CASSDSGSSYNEQFF. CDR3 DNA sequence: TGTGCCAGCAGTGACTCGGGGAGCTCCTACAATGAGCAGTTCTTC.

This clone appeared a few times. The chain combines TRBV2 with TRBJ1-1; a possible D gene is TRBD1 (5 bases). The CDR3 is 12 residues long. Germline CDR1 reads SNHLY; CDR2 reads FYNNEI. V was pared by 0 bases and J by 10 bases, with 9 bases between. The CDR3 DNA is TGTGCCAGCAGTGAAGCAGGGGCTGGAGCTTTCTTT. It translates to CASSEAGAGAFF.

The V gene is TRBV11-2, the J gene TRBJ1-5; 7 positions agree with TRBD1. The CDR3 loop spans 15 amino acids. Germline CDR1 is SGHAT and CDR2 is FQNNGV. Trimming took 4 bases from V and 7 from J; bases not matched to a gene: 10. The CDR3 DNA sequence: TGTGCCAGCAGCTCCGACAGGGACGCTCGGCAGCCCCAGCATTTT. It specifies CASSSDRDARQPQHF. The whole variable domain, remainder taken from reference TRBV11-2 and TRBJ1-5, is EAGVAQSPRYKIIEKRQSVAFWCNPISGHATLYWYQQILGQGPKLLIQFQNNGVVDDSQLPKDRFSAERLKGVDSTLKIQPAKLEDSAVYLCASSSDRDARQPQHFGDGTRLSIL.

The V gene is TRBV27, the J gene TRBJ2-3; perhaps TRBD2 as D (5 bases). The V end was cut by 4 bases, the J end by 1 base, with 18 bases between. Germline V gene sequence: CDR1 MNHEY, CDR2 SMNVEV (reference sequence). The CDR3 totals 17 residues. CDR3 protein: CASSSFIGPEGTDTQYF. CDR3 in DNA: TGTGCCAGCAGTTCCTTTATCGGGCCGGAGGGCACAGATACGCAGTATTTT.

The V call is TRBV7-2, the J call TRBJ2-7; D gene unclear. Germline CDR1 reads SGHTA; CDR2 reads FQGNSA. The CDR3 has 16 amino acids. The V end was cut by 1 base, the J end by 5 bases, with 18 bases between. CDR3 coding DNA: TGTGCCAGCAGCTTAGAAATACACCCTGGTCTCGACGAGCAGTACTTC. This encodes CASSLEIHPGLDEQYF.

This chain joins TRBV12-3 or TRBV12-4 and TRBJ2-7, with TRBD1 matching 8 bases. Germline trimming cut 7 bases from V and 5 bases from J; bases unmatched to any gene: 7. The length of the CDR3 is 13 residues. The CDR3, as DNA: TGTGCCAGCACCGGGACAGGATGGGACGAGCAGTACTTC. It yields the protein CASTGTGWDEQYF.

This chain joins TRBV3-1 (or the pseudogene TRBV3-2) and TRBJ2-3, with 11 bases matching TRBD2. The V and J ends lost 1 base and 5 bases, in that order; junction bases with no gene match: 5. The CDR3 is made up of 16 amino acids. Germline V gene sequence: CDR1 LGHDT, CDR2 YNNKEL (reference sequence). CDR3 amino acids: CASSQVIAGGQDTQYF. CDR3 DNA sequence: TGTGCCAGCAGCCAAGTAATAGCGGGAGGGCAAGATACGCAGTATTTT.

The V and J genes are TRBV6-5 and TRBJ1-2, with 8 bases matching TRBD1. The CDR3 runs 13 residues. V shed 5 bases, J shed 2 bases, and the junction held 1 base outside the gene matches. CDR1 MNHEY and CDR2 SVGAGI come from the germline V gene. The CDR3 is CASSRDRNYGYTF. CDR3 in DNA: TGTGCCAGCAGTCGGGACAGGAACTATGGCTACACCTTC.

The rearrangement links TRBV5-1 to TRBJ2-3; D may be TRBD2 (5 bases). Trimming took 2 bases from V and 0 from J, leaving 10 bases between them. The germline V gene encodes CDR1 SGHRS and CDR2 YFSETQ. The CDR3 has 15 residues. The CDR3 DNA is TGCGCCAGCAGCTTTTCCCGCGGGAGCACAGATACGCAGTATTTT. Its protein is CASSFSRGSTDTQYF. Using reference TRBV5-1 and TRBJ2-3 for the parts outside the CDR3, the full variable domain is KAGVTQTPRYLIKTRGQQVTLSCSPISGHRSVSWYQQTPGQGLQFLFEYFSETQRNKGNFPGRFSGRQFSNSRSEMNVSTLELGDSALYLCASSFSRGSTDTQYFGPGTRLTVL.

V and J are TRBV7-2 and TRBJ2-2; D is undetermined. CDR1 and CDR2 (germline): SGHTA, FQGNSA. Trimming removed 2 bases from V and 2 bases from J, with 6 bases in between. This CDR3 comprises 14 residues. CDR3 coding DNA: TGTGCCAGCAGCTTAATCAGAAACACCGGGGAGCTGTTTTTT. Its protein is CASSLIRNTGELFF.

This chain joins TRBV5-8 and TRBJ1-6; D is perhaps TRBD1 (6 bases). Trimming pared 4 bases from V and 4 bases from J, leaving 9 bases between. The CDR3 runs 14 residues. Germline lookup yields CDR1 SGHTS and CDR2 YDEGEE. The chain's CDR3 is CASSLQGYNSPLHF. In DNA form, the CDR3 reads TGTGCCAGCAGCCTCCAGGGGTATAATTCACCCCTCCACTTT.

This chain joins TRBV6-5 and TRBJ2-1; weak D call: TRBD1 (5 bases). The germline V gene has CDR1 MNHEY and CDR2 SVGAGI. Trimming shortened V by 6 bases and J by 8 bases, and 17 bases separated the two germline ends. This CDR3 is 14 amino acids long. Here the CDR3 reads CASRRLGLTDEQFF. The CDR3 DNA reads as TGTGCCAGCAGGCGCTTGGGGTTGACAGATGAGCAGTTCTTC.

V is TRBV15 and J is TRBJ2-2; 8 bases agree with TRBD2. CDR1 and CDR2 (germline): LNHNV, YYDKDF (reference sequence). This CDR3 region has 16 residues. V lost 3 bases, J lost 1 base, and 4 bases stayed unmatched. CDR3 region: CATSSYREGNTGELFF. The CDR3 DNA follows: TGTGCCACCAGCAGTTATCGGGAGGGGAACACCGGGGAGCTGTTTTTT.

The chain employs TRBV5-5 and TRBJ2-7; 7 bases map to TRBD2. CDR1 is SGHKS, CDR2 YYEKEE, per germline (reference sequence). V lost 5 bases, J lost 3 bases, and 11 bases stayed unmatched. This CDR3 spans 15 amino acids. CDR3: CASSTGRLAHYEQYF. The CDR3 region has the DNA TGTGCCAGCAGTACTGGCCGACTAGCCCACTACGAGCAGTACTTC.

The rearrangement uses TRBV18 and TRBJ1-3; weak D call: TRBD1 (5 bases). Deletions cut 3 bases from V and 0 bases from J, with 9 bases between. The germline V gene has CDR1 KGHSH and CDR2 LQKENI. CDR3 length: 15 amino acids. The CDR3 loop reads CASSPRQRSGNTIYF. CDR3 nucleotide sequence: TGTGCCAGCTCACCCCGACAGCGCTCTGGAAACACCATATATTTT.

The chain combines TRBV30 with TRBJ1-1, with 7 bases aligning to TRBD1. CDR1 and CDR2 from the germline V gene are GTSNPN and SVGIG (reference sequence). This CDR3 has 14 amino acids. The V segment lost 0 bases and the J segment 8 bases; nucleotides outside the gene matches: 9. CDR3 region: CAWSVLLSGGEAFF. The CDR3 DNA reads TGTGCCTGGAGTGTACTTCTCTCAGGGGGGGAAGCTTTCTTT.

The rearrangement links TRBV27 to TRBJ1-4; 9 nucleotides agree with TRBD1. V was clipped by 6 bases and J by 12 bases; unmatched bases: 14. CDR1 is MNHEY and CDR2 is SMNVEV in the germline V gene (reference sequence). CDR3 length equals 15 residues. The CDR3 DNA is TGTGCCAGCAGCACATGGACAGGGGAAAAGTGGGAACTGTTTTTT. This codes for CASSTWTGEKWELFF.